A single sample is the source of the 25 T cell receptor beta chains below, sequenced in a study of CD8+ T cells in alopecia areata. Following RNA extraction, reverse transcription yielded cDNA that acted as the sequencing template. TCRdb keeps only in-frame clones here, not all; method: immunoSEQ multiplex PCR. The sample has about 110,000 clones, about 60% seen once. The treatment here: oral pan-JAK inhibitor, 5-10 mg twice daily. The starting material was CD8+ T cells sorted from blood, obtained at week 24, from a patient treated with tofacitinib. The receptors originated from a human donor with alopecia areata.

The V and J genes are TRBV13 and TRBJ2-7; D is unclear. CDR3 size: 11 residues. V was trimmed by 5 bases and J by 0 bases, leaving 2 bases between them. Per germline, CDR1 PRHDT and CDR2 FYEKMQ (reference sequence). DNA of the CDR3: TGTGCCAGCAGCCTCTCCTACGAGCAGTACTTC. Amino acid sequence: CASSLSYEQYF. Variable domain in full (rest from reference TRBV13 and TRBJ2-7): AAGVIQSPRHLIKEKRETATLKCYPIPRHDTVYWYQQGPGQDPQFLISFYEKMQSDKGSIPDRFSAQQFSDYHSELNMSSLELGDSALYFCASSLSYEQYFGPGTRLTVT.

In nucleotides, the CDR3 is TGTGCCAGCAGTTTAGCTAGTTCGTATAATTCACCCCTCCACTTT. Translation: CASSLASSYNSPLHF. This chain uses TRBV27 with TRBJ1-6; D is unclear. This CDR3 comprises 15 residues. The V end lost 2 bases, the J end lost 4 bases, and 9 bases lay between the germline ends. Looked up from germline, CDR1 is MNHEY and CDR2 is SMNVEV (reference sequence).

The rearrangement joins TRBV27 to TRBJ2-3, with 7 bases aligning to TRBD1. V dropped 4 bases and J dropped 4; count of bases not matched to a gene: 5. The CDR3 has 14 residues. Germline CDR1 is MNHEY and CDR2 is SMNVEV (reference sequence). This CDR3 reads CASSSRQGSDTQYF. The CDR3 coding sequence is TGTGCCAGCAGTTCTAGACAGGGATCAGATACGCAGTATTTT.

V is TRBV19 and J is TRBJ2-1, with D possibly being TRBD2 (5 bases). V lost 6 bases, J lost 2 bases, and 11 bases lay in between. The germline V gene encodes CDR1 LNHDA and CDR2 SQIVND (reference sequence). The CDR3 extends over 14 amino acids. The CDR3 region is CASRVRGPYNEQFF. The CDR3 nucleotides are TGTGCCAGTAGGGTTCGAGGGCCCTACAATGAGCAGTTCTTC.

The chain is built from TRBV30 and TRBJ2-1, with D perhaps matching TRBD1 (6 bases). This CDR3 has 13 residues. CDR1 and CDR2 from the germline V gene are GTSNPN and SVGIG (reference sequence). V lost 2 bases and J 8 bases, leaving 13 bases between the germline ends. As DNA, the CDR3 is TGTGCCTGGAGTAACGGACAGAGCGATGAGCAGTTCTTC. This translates into CAWSNGQSDEQFF.

This clone was seen only once. The chain couples TRBV5-4 to TRBJ2-7, with D maybe TRBD1 (5 bases). The CDR3 loop spans 12 amino acids. The V and J ends lost 5 bases and 3 bases respectively, with 9 bases between them. Per the germline V gene, CDR1 is SGHNT and CDR2 is YYREEE (reference sequence). The CDR3 region is CASRLDSYEQYF. CDR3 DNA: TGTGCCAGCAGACTCGACAGCTACGAGCAGTACTTC.

The chain links TRBV29-1 to TRBJ2-1; 8 nucleotides agree with TRBD1. Germline V gives CDR1 SQVTM, CDR2 ANQGSEA. The CDR3 length is 13 residues. The V and J ends lost 6 bases and 3 bases, in that order; junction bases with no gene match: 4. CDR3 nucleotides: TGCAGCGTAGGGACAGGTGGCTACAATGAGCAGTTCTTC. It is translated as CSVGTGGYNEQFF.

A remark on this clone: Other nucleotide sequences in the sample specify the same CDR3. V usage is TRBV5-6 and J usage is TRBJ2-7; no reliable D call. Germline CDR1 is SGHDT and CDR2 is YYEEEE. Trimming pared 0 bases from V and 1 base from J, leaving 5 bases between. The CDR3 is 13 residues long. This CDR3 is CASSLAGSYEQYF. The CDR3 DNA is TGTGCCAGCAGCTTGGCCGGATCCTACGAGCAGTACTTC.

This clone has a handful of counts. This CDR3 is CASSHMLGLSSYNEQFF. The DNA of the CDR3 is TGCGCCAGCAGCCACATGTTGGGACTGAGCTCCTACAATGAGCAGTTCTTC. The rearrangement links TRBV4-3 to TRBJ2-1, with TRBD2 as a possible D gene (6 bases). The CDR3 runs to 17 residues. CDR1 LGHNA and CDR2 YSLEER come from the germline V gene. The ends were cut back, 3 bases at V and 0 bases at J, with 15 bases in the middle.

This clone showed up just a few times. The genes are TRBV5-1 and TRBJ2-1; TRBD1 agrees at 8 bases. J lost 5 bases, V lost 2 bases, and 6 bases had no gene match. Looked up from germline, CDR1 is SGHRS and CDR2 is YFSETQ. There are 15 residues in the CDR3. DNA of the CDR3: TGCGCCAGCAGCTTTTCACAGGGGGAGCACAATGAGCAGTTCTTC. Residues: CASSFSQGEHNEQFF.

This clone was counted between two and nine times. A read error may account for a junction end that differs from germline. The chain carries TRBV10-3 and TRBJ2-5; 11 bases agree with TRBD2. The CDR3 has 15 amino acids. From germline, CDR1 is ENHRY and CDR2 SYGVKD. CDR3 amino acids: CASSALAGGQETQYF. The CDR3 nucleotides are TGTGCCAGCAGTGCCCTAGCGGGGGGCCAAGAGACCCAGTACTTC.

J is TRBJ2-7 and V is TRBV7-9; maybe TRBD2 (5 bases). Per the germline V gene, CDR1 is SEHNR and CDR2 is FQNEAQ (reference sequence). The CDR3 runs to 15 residues. Trimming removed 5 bases from V and 2 bases from J, with 16 bases in between. CDR3 in amino acids: CASSPGLTAAYEQYF. The CDR3 DNA reads TGTGCCAGCAGCCCAGGCCTCACAGCGGCCTACGAGCAGTACTTC.

V and J are TRBV30 and TRBJ2-1, with 7 nucleotides matching TRBD2. V gave up 3 bases and J gave up 7 bases; unmatched junction bases: 9. Germline V lookup: CDR1 GTSNPN, CDR2 SVGIG (reference sequence). The CDR3 is 14 amino acids. CDR3 sequence: CAWSGAGPGNEQFF. DNA for the CDR3: TGTGCCTGGAGCGGAGCGGGGCCGGGGAATGAGCAGTTCTTC.

This clone was recorded a few times. This chain joins TRBV2 and TRBJ2-7, with 8 nucleotides matching TRBD1. The germline CDR1 and CDR2 sequences are SNHLY and FYNNEI. The V segment lost 8 bases and the J segment 1 base; nucleotides outside the gene matches: 4. CDR3 length: 13 residues. The CDR3 region is CASGGQESYEQYF. The CDR3 DNA is TGTGCCAGCGGGGGACAGGAATCCTACGAGCAGTACTTC.

This clone has a count of ten or more. This chain's CDR3 is CASSPGWEGGTDTQYF. The CDR3, as DNA: TGTGCCAGCAGCCCTGGGTGGGAGGGTGGCACAGATACGCAGTATTTT. The V and J genes are TRBV7-8 and TRBJ2-3, with 7 bases that match TRBD2. Germline lookup yields CDR1 SGHVS and CDR2 FQNEAQ. V trimming: 5 bases; J trimming: 1 base; junction bases outside the gene matches: 9. The CDR3 is 16 residues long.

Only a few counts were recorded for this clone. The rearrangement joins TRBV7-2 to TRBJ2-5; possibly TRBD1 for D (6 bases). Per germline, CDR1 SGHTA and CDR2 FQGNSA. V lost 3 bases, J lost 5 bases, and 25 bases lay in between. The CDR3 is 18 amino acids. The CDR3 DNA reads TGTGCCAGCAGCTTTGGACGGACAGTTAGTCTTCTTGGGGAGACCCAGTACTTC. Its protein product is CASSFGRTVSLLGETQYF.

This rearrangement joins TRBV9 to TRBJ2-5; 9 positions match TRBD1. Germline assignment: CDR1 SGDLS and CDR2 YYNGEE. The CDR3 totals 17 residues. With 1 base clipped from V and 5 bases from J, the junction kept 12 bases outside the gene matches. Here the CDR3 reads CASSVTEMGQGVETQYF. CDR3 sequence (DNA): TGTGCCAGCAGCGTAACTGAGATGGGACAGGGTGTGGAGACCCAGTACTTC.

The V gene is TRBV19, the J gene TRBJ1-5; D not certain. Germline V gene lookup returns CDR1 LNHDA and CDR2 SQIVND (reference sequence). CDR3 length equals 14 residues. Trimming pared 1 base from V and 5 bases from J, leaving 9 bases between. CDR3 residues: CASSIGQAYQPQHF. DNA of the CDR3: TGTGCCAGTAGTATAGGGCAGGCTTATCAGCCCCAGCATTTT.

CDR3 sequence (DNA): TGTGCCAGCAGCCTCGTGACACTAAACACTGAAGCTTTCTTT. Protein: CASSLVTLNTEAFF. J is TRBJ1-1 and V is TRBV5-6; no definite D call. The CDR3 runs to 14 residues. With 4 bases removed from V and 2 bases from J, the gap between germline ends came to 12 bases. Germline V gives CDR1 SGHDT, CDR2 YYEEEE.

V gene TRBV18 combines with J gene TRBJ1-1; D may be TRBD1 (5 bases). The V and J ends lost 2 bases and 3 bases respectively, with 10 bases between them. Germline V CDR1 and CDR2: KGHSH, LQKENI. There are 14 residues in the CDR3. The CDR3 nucleotides read TGTGCCAGCTCACCAACAGGCTATTACACTGAAGCTTTCTTT. As protein: CASSPTGYYTEAFF.

CDR3 in DNA: TGTGCCAGCAGTCCAGGGCGGGACAGCTCCTACGAGCAGTACTTC. Its protein is CASSPGRDSSYEQYF. This chain links TRBV13 with TRBJ2-7; TRBD1 is a possible D gene (7 bases). V dropped 6 bases and J dropped 0 bases, with 15 bases sitting between them. Germline CDR1 PRHDT, CDR2 FYEKMQ (reference sequence). CDR3 length: 15 amino acids. Full variable domain (outside the CDR3, taken from reference TRBV13 and TRBJ2-7): AAGVIQSPRHLIKEKRETATLKCYPIPRHDTVYWYQQGPGQDPQFLISFYEKMQSDKGSIPDRFSAQQFSDYHSELNMSSLELGDSALYFCASSPGRDSSYEQYFGPGTRLTVT.

The chain carries TRBV27 and TRBJ1-4; D call uncertain. The V gene's germline CDR1 is MNHEY and CDR2 SMNVEV (reference sequence). The CDR3 consists of 13 residues. Between the trimmed V and J ends, which lost 6 bases and 6 bases, there was a span of 11 bases. CDR3 DNA sequence: TGTGCCAGCAGCTACGTGGGAGATGAAAAACTGTTTTTT. Translating gives CASSYVGDEKLFF.

Concerning this clone itself: Other nucleotide sequences from this sample produce the same CDR3. The chain uses TRBV29-1 and TRBJ2-1; 10 positions agree with TRBD2. This CDR3 comprises 17 residues. V was pared by 3 bases and J by 0 bases, with 8 bases of the junction left unmatched. The germline V gene has CDR1 SQVTM and CDR2 ANQGSEA. DNA for the CDR3: TGCAGCGTTGAGAGGCTAGCGGGGGACCCCTCCTACAATGAGCAGTTCTTC. Translating it yields CSVERLAGDPSYNEQFF.

The chain is built from TRBV7-9 and TRBJ2-5, with TRBD1 as a possible D gene (5 bases). TRBJ2-7 matches the DNA end more closely, so the J call is doubtful. Germline-derived CDR1 and CDR2 are SEHNR and FQNEAQ (reference sequence). CDR3 length: 12 amino acids. The CDR3 spells CASSFQGSEQYF. The CDR3 DNA reads TGTGCCAGCAGCTTTCAGGGTTCCGAGCAGTACTTC.

This chain joins TRBV2 and TRBJ1-1; TRBD1 matches 8 bases. The CDR3 sequence is 15 residues long. Per the germline V gene, CDR1 is SNHLY and CDR2 is FYNNEI. With 5 bases clipped from V and 1 base from J, the junction kept 6 bases outside the gene matches. The CDR3 DNA reads as TGTGCCAGCAGTTCACGGACAGGGAAGAACACTGAAGCTTTCTTT. Protein: CASSSRTGKNTEAFF.